This TCR beta chain was documented in a study of spatial heterogeneity in lung cancer. TCRdb analysed the 5' RACE reads with MiXCR anew, one entry per CDR3 protein. Among 45,000 to 55,000 distinct CDR3 sequences listed, roughly 5% were seen once. This clonotype occurred many times. Per the germline V gene, CDR1 is MNHNS and CDR2 is SASEGT. The CDR3 spans 13 residues. V lost 2 bases and J 5 bases, leaving 8 bases between the germline ends. As for time point: sample taken at primary tumor resection. The study sequenced unsorted whole RNA from tumor, nontumor lung or frozen PBMC. Samples came from roughly 72 TRACERx patients with untreated early-stage lung cancer.

The receptor comes from a male donor with early-stage non-small cell lung cancer. This specimen consisted of PBMCs, obtained at surgery. This chain connects TRBV6-1 to TRBJ2-3; D not resolved. CDR3 nucleotide sequence: TGTGCCAGCAGTGAACTGAAGGTAGATACGCAGTATTTT. Amino acid sequence: CASSELKVDTQYF.